What follows are 8 T cell receptor beta chains derived from one specimen sequenced in a study of beta chain features in type 1 diabetes. Expressed TCRB transcripts were sequenced after all isolated RNA was converted to cDNA. Here immunoSEQ multiplex PCR was the method, and the copy in TCRdb shows in-frame clones only, minus some. The sample records 600,000 to 650,000 clones, about 14% being singletons. Sequencing was carried out using naive CD4+ T cells from blood. The receptors shown here come from a man aged 18 to 30 in good health.

In this sample, this clone turned up a few times. The J gene is TRBJ2-7, the V gene TRBV6-5; TRBD1 matches 9 bases. The J segment lost 4 bases and the V segment lost 8 bases, leaving 6 bases of the junction unmatched. CDR1 is MNHEY, CDR2 SVGAGI, per germline. The CDR3 length is 13 residues. CDR3 loop: CASGGQGRYEQYF. The CDR3 DNA reads TGTGCCAGCGGGGGACAGGGAAGATACGAGCAGTACTTC.

This clone came up a few times. The genes are TRBV6-4 and TRBJ2-3; the match to TRBD2 covers 7 bases. CDR3 length equals 15 residues. CDR1 is MRHNA, CDR2 SNTAGT, per germline. V trimming: 6 bases; J trimming: 0 bases; junction bases outside the gene matches: 6. The CDR3 sequence is CASRRSGLSTDTQYF. Written as DNA, the CDR3 is TGTGCCAGCAGGCGTAGCGGGCTTAGCACAGATACGCAGTATTTT.

The chain combines TRBV5-1 with TRBJ1-1; D is uncertain. Trimming removed 0 bases from V and 1 base from J, with 7 bases in between. CDR3 length equals 14 residues. In germline, CDR1 is SGHRS, CDR2 YFSETQ. The CDR3 protein is CASSLAFGNTEAFF. The CDR3, as DNA: TGCGCCAGCAGCTTGGCCTTTGGGAACACTGAAGCTTTCTTT.

The chain couples TRBV4-1 to TRBJ2-3, with no clear D. The CDR3 is 12 amino acids. V lost 8 bases to trimming and J lost 4 bases, with 10 bases between them. Germline values: CDR1 MGHRA, CDR2 YSYEKL. CDR3 region: CASARSADTQYF. The CDR3 DNA reads TGCGCCAGCGCTAGGTCGGCAGATACGCAGTATTTT.

This clone was counted only a few times. The V and J genes are TRBV18 and TRBJ1-2, with no clear D. Germline CDR1 and CDR2: KGHSH and LQKENI. This CDR3 spans 15 amino acids. V was clipped by 4 bases and J by 8 bases, with 20 bases between them. The chain's CDR3 is CASSLDSVMVGGYTF. The CDR3 region has the DNA TGTGCCAGCTCACTTGACTCGGTGATGGTTGGGGGCTACACCTTC.

The rearrangement links TRBV7-9 to TRBJ1-1; D not certain. Germline V gives CDR1 SEHNR, CDR2 FQNEAQ (reference sequence). The ends were cut back, 0 bases at V and 11 bases at J, with 10 bases in the middle. The CDR3 has 12 amino acids. CDR3 residues: CASSLAGVGAFF. For the CDR3, the DNA is TGTGCCAGCAGCTTAGCTGGGGTCGGCGCTTTCTTT.

This clone was counted between two and nine times. V usage is TRBV5-4 and J usage is TRBJ1-1, with D uncertain. V shed 1 base and J shed 4 bases, with 5 bases lying between them. The CDR3 runs to 12 residues. Per germline, CDR1 SGHNT and CDR2 YYREEE (reference sequence). DNA for the CDR3: TGTGCCAGCAGCTTGCCAGGCACTGAAGCTTTCTTT. Its protein is CASSLPGTEAFF.

The genes are TRBV7-2 and TRBJ2-7; TRBD1 matches 8 bases. Trimming removed 4 bases from V and 6 bases from J; junction bases left unmatched: 11. The CDR3 loop spans 15 amino acids. Per germline, CDR1 SGHTA and CDR2 FQGNSA. Here the CDR3 reads CASSSQGAATFEQYF. As DNA, the CDR3 is TGTGCCAGCAGCTCCCAGGGGGCGGCCACTTTCGAGCAGTACTTC.